This T cell receptor (beta chain) was identified in a study of patients and donors after allogeneic stem cell transplantation. CDR3 length equals 13 residues. The germline CDR1 and CDR2 sequences are SGHNT and YYREEE (reference sequence). Trimming removed 1 base at V and 3 bases at J, with 7 bases between. Ten or more counts support this clonotype. From the RT-PCR reads, TCRdb called clonotypes with MiXCR, one entry per CDR3 protein. The sample has fewer than 250,000 distinct CDR3 sequences, roughly 15% seen once. V and J are TRBV5-4 and TRBJ2-5; D is uncertain. The receptor comes from a human donor who was either an allogeneic HSCT recipient or a stem cell or donor lymphocyte infusion donor (not recorded which). It is not recorded whose cells these are; they may come from a transplant donor. Sequenced input: blood, either unsorted or a sorted T cell fraction (not recorded which). CDR3 sequence (DNA): TGTGCCAGCAGCTTGAGGTTGAAAGAGACCCAGTACTTC. Translation gives CASSLRLKETQYF.